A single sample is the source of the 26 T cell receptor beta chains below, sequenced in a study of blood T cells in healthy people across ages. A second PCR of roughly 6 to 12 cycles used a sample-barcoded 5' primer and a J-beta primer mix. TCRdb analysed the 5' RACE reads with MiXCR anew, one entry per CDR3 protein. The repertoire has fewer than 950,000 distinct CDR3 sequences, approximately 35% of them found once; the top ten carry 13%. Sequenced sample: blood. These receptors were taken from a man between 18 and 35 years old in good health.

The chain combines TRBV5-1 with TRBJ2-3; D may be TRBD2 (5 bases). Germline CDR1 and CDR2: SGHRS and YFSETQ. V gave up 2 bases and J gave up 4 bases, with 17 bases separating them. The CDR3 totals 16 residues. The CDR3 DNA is TGCGCCAGCAGCTTCCCCATCGGGGATTACGCAGATACGCAGTATTTT. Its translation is CASSFPIGDYADTQYF.

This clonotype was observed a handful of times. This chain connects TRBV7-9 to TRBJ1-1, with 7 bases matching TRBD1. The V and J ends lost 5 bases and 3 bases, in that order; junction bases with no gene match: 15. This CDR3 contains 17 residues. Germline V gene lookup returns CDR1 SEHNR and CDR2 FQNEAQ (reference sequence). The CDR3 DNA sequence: TGTGCCAGCAGCATCAGACAGGGATCTGTCTCGGACACTGAAGCTTTCTTT. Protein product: CASSIRQGSVSDTEAFF.

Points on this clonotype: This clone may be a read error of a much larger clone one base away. CDR3 in amino acids: CASSLTSGALYNEQFF. CDR3 bases: TGTGCCAGCAGCCTGACTAGCGGCGCGCTCTACAATGAGCAGTTCTTC. This chain links TRBV6-5 with TRBJ2-1, with 9 bases matching TRBD2. Germline V gene data show CDR1 as MNHEY and CDR2 as SVGAGI. The V gene end was trimmed by 6 bases and the J gene end by 3 bases; junction bases not matched to a gene: 9. This CDR3 contains 16 residues.

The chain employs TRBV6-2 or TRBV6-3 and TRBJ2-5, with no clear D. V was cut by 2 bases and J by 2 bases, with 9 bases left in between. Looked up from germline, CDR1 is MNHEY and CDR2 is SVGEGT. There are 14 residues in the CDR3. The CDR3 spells CASSYPERQETQYF. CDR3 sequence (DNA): TGTGCCAGCAGTTACCCGGAGAGACAAGAGACCCAGTACTTC.

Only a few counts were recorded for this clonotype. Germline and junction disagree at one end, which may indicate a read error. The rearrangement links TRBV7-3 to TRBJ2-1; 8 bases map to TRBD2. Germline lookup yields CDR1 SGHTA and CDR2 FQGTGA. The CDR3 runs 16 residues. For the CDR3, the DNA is TGTGCCAGCAGCCTGAATAGCGGGGATATTTACAATGATCAGTTCTTC. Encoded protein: CASSLNSGDIYNDQFF. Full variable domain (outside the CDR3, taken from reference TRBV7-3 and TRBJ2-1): GAGVSQTPSNKVTEKGKYVELRCDPISGHTALYWYRQSLGQGPEFLIYFQGTGAADDSGLPNDRFFAVRPEGSVSTLKIQRTERGDSAVYLCASSLNSGDIYNDQFFGPGTRLTVL.

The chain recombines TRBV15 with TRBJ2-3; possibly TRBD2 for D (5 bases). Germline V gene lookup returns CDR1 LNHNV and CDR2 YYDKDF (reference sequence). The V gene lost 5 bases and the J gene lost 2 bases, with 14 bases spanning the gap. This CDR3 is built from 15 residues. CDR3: CATSRRASTTDTQYF. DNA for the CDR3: TGTGCCACCAGCCGTAGGGCTAGCACCACAGATACGCAGTATTTT.

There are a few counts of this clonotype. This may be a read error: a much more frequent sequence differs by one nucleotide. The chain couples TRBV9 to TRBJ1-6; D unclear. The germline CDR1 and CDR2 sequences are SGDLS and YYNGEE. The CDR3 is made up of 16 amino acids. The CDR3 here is CASSLQESSYNSPPHF. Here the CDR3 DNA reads TGTGCCAGCAGCCTCCAGGAGAGCTCCTATAATTCACCCCCCCACTTT.

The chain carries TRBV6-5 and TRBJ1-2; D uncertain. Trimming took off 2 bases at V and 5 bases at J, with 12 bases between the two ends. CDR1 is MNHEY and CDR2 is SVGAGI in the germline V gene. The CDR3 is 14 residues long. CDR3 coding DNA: TGTGCCAGCAGTTACGCGAAGCTTATGTATGGCTACACCTTC. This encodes CASSYAKLMYGYTF.

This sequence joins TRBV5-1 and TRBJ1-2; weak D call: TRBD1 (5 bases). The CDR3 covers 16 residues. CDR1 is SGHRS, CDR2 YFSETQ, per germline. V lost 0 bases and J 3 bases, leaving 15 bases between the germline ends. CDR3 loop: CASSLAGGIADYGYTF. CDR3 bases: TGCGCCAGCAGCTTGGCCGGGGGGATAGCGGACTATGGCTACACCTTC.

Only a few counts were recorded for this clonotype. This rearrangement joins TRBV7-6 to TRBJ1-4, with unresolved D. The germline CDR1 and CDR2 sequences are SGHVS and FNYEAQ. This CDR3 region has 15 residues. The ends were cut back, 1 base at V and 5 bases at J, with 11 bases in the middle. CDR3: CASSLGAVLNEKLFF. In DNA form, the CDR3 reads TGTGCCAGCAGCTTAGGCGCAGTACTAAATGAAAAACTGTTTTTT.

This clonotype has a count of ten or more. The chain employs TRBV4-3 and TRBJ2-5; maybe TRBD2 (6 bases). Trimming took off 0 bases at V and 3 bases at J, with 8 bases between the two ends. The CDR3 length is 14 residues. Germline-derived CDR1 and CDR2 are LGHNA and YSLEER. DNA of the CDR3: TGCGCCAGCAGCCAAGATAGCGGTAAAGAGACCCAGTACTTC. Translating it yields CASSQDSGKETQYF.

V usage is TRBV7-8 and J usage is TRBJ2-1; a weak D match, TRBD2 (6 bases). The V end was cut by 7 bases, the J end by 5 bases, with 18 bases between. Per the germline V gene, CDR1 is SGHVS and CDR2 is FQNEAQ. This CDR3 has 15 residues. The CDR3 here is CASTIGGISNNEQFF. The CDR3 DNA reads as TGTGCCAGCACGATCGGGGGTATATCGAACAATGAGCAGTTCTTC.

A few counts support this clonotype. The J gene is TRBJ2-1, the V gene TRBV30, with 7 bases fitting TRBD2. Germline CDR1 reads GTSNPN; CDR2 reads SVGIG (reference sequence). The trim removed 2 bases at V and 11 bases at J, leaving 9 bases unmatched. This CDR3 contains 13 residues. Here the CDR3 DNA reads TGTGCCTGGAGTACCCTCCCGGGGGGACAGCAGTTCTTC. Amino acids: CAWSTLPGGQQFF. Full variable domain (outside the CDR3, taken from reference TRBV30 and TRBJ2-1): SQTIHQWPATLVQPVGSPLSLECTVEGTSNPNLYWYRQAAGRGLQLLFYSVGIGQISSEVPQNLSASRPQDRQFILSSKKLLLSDSGFYLCAWSTLPGGQQFFGPGTRLTVL.

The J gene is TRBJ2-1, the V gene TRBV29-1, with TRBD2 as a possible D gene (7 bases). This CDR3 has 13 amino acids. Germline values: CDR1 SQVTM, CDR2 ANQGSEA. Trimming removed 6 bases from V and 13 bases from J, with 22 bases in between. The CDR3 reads CSVRGGADETQFF. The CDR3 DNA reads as TGCAGCGTCCGTGGGGGGGCCGATGAGACCCAGTTCTTC.

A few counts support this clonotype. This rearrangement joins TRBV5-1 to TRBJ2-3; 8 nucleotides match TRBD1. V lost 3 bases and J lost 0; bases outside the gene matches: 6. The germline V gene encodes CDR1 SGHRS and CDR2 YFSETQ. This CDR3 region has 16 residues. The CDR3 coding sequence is TGCGCCAGCAGCTGGGGACAGGCGACTAGCACAGATACGCAGTATTTT. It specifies CASSWGQATSTDTQYF.

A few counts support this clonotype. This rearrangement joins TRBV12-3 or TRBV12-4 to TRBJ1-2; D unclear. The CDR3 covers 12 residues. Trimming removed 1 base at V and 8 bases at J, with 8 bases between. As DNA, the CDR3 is TGTGCCAGCAGTTTAGGTGGAGAGGGCTACACCTTC. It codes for CASSLGGEGYTF.

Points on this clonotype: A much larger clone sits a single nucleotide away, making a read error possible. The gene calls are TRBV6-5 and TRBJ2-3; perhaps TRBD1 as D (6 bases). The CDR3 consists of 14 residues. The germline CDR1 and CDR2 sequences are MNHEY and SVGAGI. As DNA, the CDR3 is TGTGTCAGCAGCCGACAGGAGAGCACAGATACGCAGTATTTT. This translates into CVSSRQESTDTQYF.

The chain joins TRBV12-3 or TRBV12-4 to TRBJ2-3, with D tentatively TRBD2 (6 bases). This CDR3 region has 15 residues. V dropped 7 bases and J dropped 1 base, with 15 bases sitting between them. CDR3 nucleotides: TGTGCCAGCACTTTTGGGGGAGGAGGCACAGATACGCAGTATTTT. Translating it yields CASTFGGGGTDTQYF.

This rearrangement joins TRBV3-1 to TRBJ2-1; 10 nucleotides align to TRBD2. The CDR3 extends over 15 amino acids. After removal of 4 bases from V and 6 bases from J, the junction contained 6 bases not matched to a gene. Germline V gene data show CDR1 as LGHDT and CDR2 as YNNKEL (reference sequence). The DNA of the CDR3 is TGTGCCAGCAGCCCAGCTAGCGGGGGATCCAATGAGCAGTTCTTC. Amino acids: CASSPASGGSNEQFF.

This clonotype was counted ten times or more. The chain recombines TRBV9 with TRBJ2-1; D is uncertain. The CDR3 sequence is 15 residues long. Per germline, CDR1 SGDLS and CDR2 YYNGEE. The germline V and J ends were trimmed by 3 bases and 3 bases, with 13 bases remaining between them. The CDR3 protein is CASSAVGSDYNEQFF. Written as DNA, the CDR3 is TGTGCCAGCAGCGCCGTGGGCTCCGACTACAATGAGCAGTTCTTC. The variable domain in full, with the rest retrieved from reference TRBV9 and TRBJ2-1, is DSGVTQTPKHLITATGQRVTLRCSPRSGDLSVYWYQQSLDQGLQFLIQYYNGEERAKGNILERFSAQQFPDLHSELNLSSLELGDSALYFCASSAVGSDYNEQFFGPGTRLTVL.

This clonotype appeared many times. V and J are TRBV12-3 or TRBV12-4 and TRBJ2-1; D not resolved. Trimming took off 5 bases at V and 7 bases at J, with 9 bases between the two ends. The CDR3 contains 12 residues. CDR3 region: CASSLYGNEQFF. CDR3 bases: TGTGCCAGCAGTCTCTATGGAAATGAGCAGTTCTTC.

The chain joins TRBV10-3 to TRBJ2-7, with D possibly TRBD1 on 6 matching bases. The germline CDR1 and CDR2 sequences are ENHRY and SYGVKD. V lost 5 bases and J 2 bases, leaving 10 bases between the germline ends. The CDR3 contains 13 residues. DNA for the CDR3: TGTGCCATCAGTTCGGGACATGCCTACGAGCAGTACTTC. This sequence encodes CAISSGHAYEQYF.

The CDR3 is CASSLAMGPNTEAFF. The CDR3 bases are TGTGCCAGCAGCTTAGCGATGGGTCCGAACACTGAAGCTTTCTTT. This rearrangement joins TRBV7-2 to TRBJ1-1, with D unclear. CDR1 is SGHTA and CDR2 is FQGNSA in the germline V gene. Trimming pared 0 bases from V and 1 base from J, leaving 9 bases between. The CDR3 spans 15 residues.

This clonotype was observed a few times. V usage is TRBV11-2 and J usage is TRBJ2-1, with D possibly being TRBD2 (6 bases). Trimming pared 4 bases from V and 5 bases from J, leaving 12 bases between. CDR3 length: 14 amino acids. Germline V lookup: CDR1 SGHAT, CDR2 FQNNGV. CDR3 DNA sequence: TGTGCCAGCAGCTCGGCGGGGATCGACAATGAGCAGTTCTTC. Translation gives CASSSAGIDNEQFF.

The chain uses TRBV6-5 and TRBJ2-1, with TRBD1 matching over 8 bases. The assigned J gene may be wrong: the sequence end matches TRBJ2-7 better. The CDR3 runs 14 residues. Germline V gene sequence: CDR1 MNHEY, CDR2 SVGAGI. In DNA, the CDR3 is TGTGCCAGCAGCCCCGGGACAGGCCCTTACGAGCAGTACGTC. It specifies CASSPGTGPYEQYV.

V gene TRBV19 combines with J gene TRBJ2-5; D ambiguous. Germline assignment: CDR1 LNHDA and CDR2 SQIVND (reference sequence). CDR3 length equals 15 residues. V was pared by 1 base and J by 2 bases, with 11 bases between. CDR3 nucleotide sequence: TGTGCCAGTAGTATAGGGCCAGCTTCGCAAGAGACCCAGTACTTC. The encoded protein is CASSIGPASQETQYF.